This record looks at one TCR beta chain sequence and its context. The Seattle patients, enrolled during active infection, were followed longitudinally. This sample was included in a study of blood T cell repertoires in COVID-19. Whole-study context: Sites across the United States, Italy and Spain contributed samples from acute and convalescent COVID-19. Sources were T cells, B-cell-depleted T cells, or PBMCs; the material itself was cDNA or gDNA.

The junction had 2 bases not matched to a gene; V was cut back by 3 bases and J by 2 bases. The CDR3 contains 16 residues. The germline V gene has CDR1 LNHDA and CDR2 SQIVND (reference sequence). Assay used: immunoSEQ multiplex PCR; TCRdb lists only in-frame clones, some missing. The sample has 200,000 to 250,000 clones, 85% seen once. This TCR derives from a woman aged 70-85 years with COVID-19, enrolled during active disease. The chain is built from TRBV19 and TRBJ2-3; 13 positions agree with TRBD2. What was sequenced was peripheral blood. CDR3 region: CASSIGLAGVTDTQYF. CDR3 DNA: TGTGCCAGTAGTATTGGACTAGCGGGGGTCACAGATACGCAGTATTTT.